Listed below are T cell receptor beta chains from one sample, sequenced in a study of blood T cell repertoires in COVID-19. Assay: immunoSEQ multiplex PCR; the TCRdb copy retains only in-frame clones and omits some. The sample lists about 120,000 clones; approximately 85% were seen once. Sequences were obtained from peripheral blood. These receptors were obtained from an elderly woman with acute or convalescent COVID-19. CDR3s include the opening cysteine and the closing phenylalanine or tryptophan. Each record gives: D gene, J gene, clone size, V gene, CDR3 DNA, CDR3 protein. The D gene is left open where the match is weak. Size is stated for part of the rows, as once, few or many counts, or as a class when the clone is expanded.

>NA|TRBJ2-3|NA|TRBV5-4
TGTGCCAGCAGGACCGGGGGACTCACAGATACGCAGTATTTT
CASRTGGLTDTQYF
>NA|TRBJ1-3|NA|TRBV28
TGTGCCAGCAGGATCAGGGAAAGCTCTGGAAACACCATATATTTT
CASRIRESSGNTIYF
>NA|TRBJ2-1|NA|TRBV4-1
TGCGCCAGCAGCCAAGTGTCGGTCTCGAATGAGCAGTTCTTC
CASSQVSVSNEQFF
>TRBD1|TRBJ1-1|NA|TRBV6-5
TGTGCCAGCAGCAAGCGGGCAGGGGGCGCTTTCTTT
CASSKRAGGAFF
>NA|TRBJ2-5|NA|TRBV20-1
TGCAGTGCTAGACGTGAGACCCAGTACTTC
CSARRETQYF
>NA|TRBJ1-2|NA|TRBV19
TGTGCCAGTAGTCGGGAGGGATTGGGCAAAAACTATGGCTACACCTTC
CASSREGLGKNYGYTF
>TRBD1|TRBJ2-1|NA|TRBV27
TGTGCCAGCAGTTCTATTACAGGGGGAAGGTTGGATGAGCAGTTCTTC
CASSSITGGRLDEQFF
>TRBD2|TRBJ2-2|once|TRBV4-2
TGTGCCAGCAGCCAGCCCCCTAGCGGGGGAAGCGGGGAGCTGTTTTTT
CASSQPPSGGSGELFF
>TRBD2|TRBJ2-5|NA|TRBV7-9
TGTGCCAGCAGCACTAGCGGGGCAGAGACCCAGTACTTC
CASSTSGAETQYF
>NA|TRBJ2-1|NA|TRBV4-2
TGTGCCAGCAGCCCGACAGGCAGCTCCTACAATGAGCAGTTCTTC
CASSPTGSSYNEQFF
>TRBD1|TRBJ1-2|NA|TRBV9
TGTGCCAGCAGCGTCGACCGGGACAGTGCTAACTATGGCTACACCTTC
CASSVDRDSANYGYTF
>NA|TRBJ2-2|once|TRBV18
TGTGCCAGCTCCGAACAGAACACCGGGGAGCTGTTTTTT
CASSEQNTGELFF
>NA|TRBJ2-7|NA|TRBV18
TGTGCCAGCTCACCACCGGAGTTAGGGCGGGGCGAGCAGTACTTC
CASSPPELGRGEQYF
>NA|TRBJ1-1|NA|TRBV19
TGTGCCAGTAGTAAGGGGCCGAACACTGAAGCTTTCTTT
CASSKGPNTEAFF
>NA|TRBJ2-2|once|TRBV12-3/TRBV12-4
TGTGCCAGCAGTTCCCAAATGACCGGGGAGCTGTTTTTT
CASSSQMTGELFF
>NA|TRBJ1-2|once|TRBV6-2/TRBV6-3
TGTGCCAGCAGCCCACTGGACTCAGCCCGTAACACCTTC
CASSPLDSARNTF
>TRBD1|TRBJ1-1|NA|TRBV5-5
TGTGCCAGCAGTTCCTACAGGGGAAGGGCTGAAGCTTTCTTT
CASSSYRGRAEAFF
>NA|TRBJ1-5|NA|TRBV7-2
TGTGCCAGCAGCCCAAGGGGTCAGCCCCAGCATTTT
CASSPRGQPQHF